The 25 T cell receptor beta chains below were found in one sample sequenced in a study of T cell responses to AZD1222 COVID-19 vaccine. Some clones are missing from TCRdb's copy, which holds only in-frame ones; the method was immunoSEQ multiplex PCR. The data show 180,000 or so clones, roughly 94% seen once. The sample consisted of peripheral blood, taken 28 days after the second AZD1222 dose. The receptors derive from an adult who received the AZD1222 COVID-19 vaccine.

The V gene is TRBV15, the J gene TRBJ2-1, with D perhaps given as TRBD1 or TRBD2 (7 bases each). Trimming shortened V by 0 bases and J by 0 bases, and 18 bases separated the two germline ends. CDR3 length: 19 amino acids. Germline CDR1 is LNHNV and CDR2 is YYDKDF (reference sequence). The CDR3 sequence: CATSREGPGGERSYNEQFF. CDR3 nucleotide sequence: TGTGCCACCAGCAGAGAAGGTCCAGGGGGGGAACGCTCCTACAATGAGCAGTTCTTC.

This chain joins TRBV19 and TRBJ1-4; tentatively, D is TRBD1 (6 bases). V dropped 5 bases and J dropped 8 bases, with 15 bases sitting between them. Germline assignment: CDR1 LNHDA and CDR2 SQIVND (reference sequence). The CDR3 has 14 residues. As DNA, the CDR3 is TGTGCCAGTAGTGAAACAGGGTTGGGCGAAAAACTGTTTTTT. Protein: CASSETGLGEKLFF.

Written as DNA, the CDR3 is TGTGCCAGCAATTTGGGACAGGGTAAAAAACTGTTTTTT. Translating it yields CASNLGQGKKLFF. J is TRBJ1-4 and V is TRBV28, with 9 bases identical to TRBD1. There are 13 residues in the CDR3. V was pared by 7 bases and J by 9 bases, with 6 bases of the junction left unmatched. CDR1 MDHEN and CDR2 SYDVKM come from the germline V gene.

This clone was seen once. The V call is TRBV7-2, the J call TRBJ2-5; D may match TRBD1 or TRBD2 (5 bases each). This CDR3 is built from 14 residues. The V gene's germline CDR1 is SGHTA and CDR2 FQGNSA. Trimming stripped 0 bases from V and 9 bases from J, with 14 bases between. CDR3 nucleotide sequence: TGTGCCAGCAGCTTAGCGCCCGAGGGCAGGGCCCAGTACTTC. This codes for CASSLAPEGRAQYF.

The rearrangement links TRBV9 to TRBJ2-5, with 7 positions matching TRBD2. CDR1 SGDLS and CDR2 YYNGEE come from the germline V gene. The V gene end was trimmed by 4 bases and the J gene end by 1 base; junction bases not matched to a gene: 19. CDR3 length equals 19 residues. CDR3 bases: TGTGCCAGCAGCCGGCCCTTGGAGGGAGGGACCTTACCCCAAGAGACCCAGTACTTC. It encodes CASSRPLEGGTLPQETQYF.

This clone was recorded only once. The CDR3 reads CASSELFQTGNTIYF. The CDR3 nucleotides are TGTGCCAGCAGTGAATTATTCCAAACTGGAAACACCATATATTTT. This rearrangement joins TRBV2 to TRBJ1-3; no definite D call. V was trimmed by 2 bases and J by 2 bases, leaving 10 bases between them. Per the germline V gene, CDR1 is SNHLY and CDR2 is FYNNEI. The CDR3 totals 15 residues.

The rearrangement joins TRBV7-9 to TRBJ1-3, with no clear D. This CDR3 is 12 amino acids long. Germline assignment: CDR1 SEHNR and CDR2 FQNEAQ (reference sequence). V lost 1 base and J 5 bases, leaving 3 bases between the germline ends. The CDR3 DNA reads TGTGCCAGCAGCTTAGACAGAAACACCATATATTTT. It specifies CASSLDRNTIYF.

The chain uses TRBV20-1 and TRBJ2-7; 11 positions match TRBD2. The CDR3 runs to 13 residues. Germline V lookup: CDR1 DFQATT, CDR2 SNEGSKA (reference sequence). The V gene end was trimmed by 3 bases and the J gene end by 3 bases; junction bases not matched to a gene: 1. For the CDR3, the DNA is TGCAGTGCTAGTGGGACTAGCGGCTACGAGCAGTACTTC. Translated, it gives CSASGTSGYEQYF.

The chain combines TRBV10-3 with TRBJ2-3; D call uncertain. This CDR3 region has 16 residues. Trimming removed 0 bases at V and 3 bases at J, with 13 bases between. Germline V CDR1 and CDR2: ENHRY, SYGVKD. As DNA, the CDR3 is TGTGCCATCAGTGAGTCGATGGCTGGGTTGACAGATACGCAGTATTTT. Protein sequence: CAISESMAGLTDTQYF.

This chain joins TRBV28 and TRBJ1-1; D might be TRBD1 (5 bases). The V end was cut by 9 bases, the J end by 1 base, with 12 bases between. Germline-derived CDR1 and CDR2 are MDHEN and SYDVKM. The CDR3 contains 13 residues. The CDR3 coding sequence is TGTGCCAGTTCGCCAGGGAGGAACACTGAAGCTTTCTTT. Protein product: CASSPGRNTEAFF.

This sequence joins TRBV19 and TRBJ1-4, with D unclear. This CDR3 is built from 14 residues. V lost 3 bases and J lost 0, with 5 bases in between. The germline CDR1 and CDR2 sequences are LNHDA and SQIVND (reference sequence). CDR3 bases: TGTGCCAGTAGTATTTCTGCAACTAATGAAAAACTGTTTTTT. It codes for CASSISATNEKLFF. The variable domain in full, completed from reference TRBV19 and TRBJ1-4, reads DGGITQSPKYLFRKEGQNVTLSCEQNLNHDAMYWYRQDPGQGLRLIYYSQIVNDFQKGDIAEGYSVSREKKESFPLTVTSAQKNPTAFYLCASSISATNEKLFFGSGTQLSVL.

The sample holds one count of this clone. The V and J genes are TRBV25-1 and TRBJ2-7, with 9 bases that match TRBD1. In germline, CDR1 is MGHDK, CDR2 SYGVNS. After removal of 8 bases from V and 5 bases from J, the junction contained 16 bases not matched to a gene. The CDR3 loop spans 16 amino acids. CDR3 sequence: CASGNLSQGAPHEQYF. The CDR3 DNA follows: TGTGCCAGCGGAAACCTTTCACAGGGGGCGCCCCACGAGCAGTACTTC.

This chain links TRBV7-2 with TRBJ2-7; 10 bases are shared with TRBD2. Germline V gives CDR1 SGHTA, CDR2 FQGNSA. V shed 5 bases, J shed 3 bases, and the junction held 7 bases outside the gene matches. The CDR3 is made up of 15 amino acids. CDR3 amino acids: CASSGRLAGDYEQYF. CDR3 nucleotides: TGTGCCAGCAGCGGTCGTCTAGCGGGAGACTACGAGCAGTACTTC.

About this clone itself: The same CDR3 is also encoded by other DNA sequences in this sample. DNA for the CDR3: TGTGCCAGCAGGGGTAACTATGGCTACACCTTC. Its protein is CASRGNYGYTF. This chain links TRBV28 with TRBJ1-2; D gene uncertain. The CDR3 runs 11 residues. V was cut by 6 bases and J by 1 base, with 3 bases left in between. The germline V gene has CDR1 MDHEN and CDR2 SYDVKM.

The V and J genes are TRBV7-2 and TRBJ2-3; TRBD2 agrees at 7 bases. V was pared by 5 bases and J by 5 bases, with 10 bases of the junction left unmatched. Germline loops: CDR1 SGHTA, CDR2 FQGNSA. The CDR3 is 15 amino acids. As DNA, the CDR3 is TGTGCCAGCAGCCCTCGGACTAGGGTACGAGATACGCAGTATTTT. Encoded protein: CASSPRTRVRDTQYF.

The gene calls are TRBV18 and TRBJ1-6; tentatively, D is TRBD1 (6 bases). The germline V gene has CDR1 KGHSH and CDR2 LQKENI. V lost 3 bases, J lost 7 bases, and 16 bases lay in between. The CDR3 is 16 amino acids. The CDR3 spells CASSPLSQGQNSPLHF. The CDR3 region has the DNA TGTGCCAGCTCACCGCTTAGCCAGGGGCAAAATTCACCCCTCCACTTT. The full variable domain, in which reference TRBV18 and TRBJ1-6 provide the parts outside the CDR3, is NAGVMQNPRHLVRRRGQEARLRCSPMKGHSHVYWYRQLPEEGLKFMVYLQKENIIDESGMPKERFSAEFPKEGPSILRIQQVVRGDSAAYFCASSPLSQGQNSPLHFGNGTRLTVT.

This chain joins TRBV7-2 and TRBJ2-3; the match to TRBD1 covers 7 bases. The V and J ends lost 5 bases and 3 bases, in that order; junction bases with no gene match: 5. CDR3 length: 14 amino acids. CDR1 is SGHTA and CDR2 is FQGNSA in the germline V gene. CDR3: CASSQWGQTDTQYF. The CDR3 DNA sequence: TGTGCCAGCAGCCAATGGGGACAGACAGATACGCAGTATTTT.

This chain connects TRBV5-1 to TRBJ1-1; 8 nucleotides match TRBD1. CDR3 length equals 14 residues. Germline trimming cut 3 bases from V and 1 base from J; bases unmatched to any gene: 2. Germline lookup yields CDR1 SGHRS and CDR2 YFSETQ. The DNA of the CDR3 is TGCGCCAGCAGCTCACAGGGGGGGAACACTGAAGCTTTCTTT. Amino acid sequence: CASSSQGGNTEAFF.

The chain carries TRBV3-1 (or the pseudogene TRBV3-2) and TRBJ1-4, with 8 bases matching TRBD1. With 3 bases clipped from V and 7 bases from J, the junction kept 4 bases outside the gene matches. The CDR3 is 14 amino acids. Germline CDR1 and CDR2: LGHDT and YNNKEL (reference sequence). CDR3 region: CASSHRGQSEKLFF. In DNA form, the CDR3 reads TGTGCCAGCAGCCACAGGGGGCAGTCTGAAAAACTGTTTTTT.

The chain has TRBV3-1 (or the pseudogene TRBV3-2) and TRBJ1-5; the D is unclear. The CDR3 loop spans 17 amino acids. Germline-derived CDR1 and CDR2 are LGHDT and YNNKEL (reference sequence). V was trimmed by 5 bases and J by 5 bases, leaving 22 bases between them. CDR3 sequence reads: CASSVPSPIWHHQPQHF. Written as DNA, the CDR3 is TGTGCCAGCAGCGTGCCAAGTCCCATTTGGCATCATCAGCCCCAGCATTTT.

Regarding this clone: One junction end does not reproduce the germline sequence, and a read error may be involved. This chain links TRBV7-9 with TRBJ1-1; TRBD1 is a possible D gene (5 bases). Germline lookup yields CDR1 SEHNR and CDR2 FQNEAQ (reference sequence). The CDR3 is made up of 12 amino acids. The CDR3 nucleotides read TGTGCCAGCAGCTTAGACCGGGGCGCAGGGATATTT. It codes for CASSLDRGAGIF. Full variable domain (outside the CDR3, taken from reference TRBV7-9 and TRBJ1-1): DTGVSQNPRHKITKRGQNVTFRCDPISEHNRLYWYRQTLGQGPEFLTYFQNEAQLEKSRLLSDRFSAERPKGSFSTLEIQRTEQGDSAMYLCASSLDRGAGIFGQGTRLTVV.

This chain links TRBV30 with TRBJ1-1, with D possibly matching TRBD1 (5 bases). This CDR3 contains 12 residues. V lost 8 bases to trimming and J lost 3 bases, with 13 bases between them. The germline V gene encodes CDR1 GTSNPN and CDR2 SVGIG (reference sequence). The CDR3 protein is CARLWGDTEAFF. The CDR3 DNA is TGTGCCCGGTTATGGGGGGACACTGAAGCTTTCTTT.

The J gene is TRBJ2-1, the V gene TRBV5-6; 8 bases line up with TRBD2. Trimming removed 1 base from V and 2 bases from J; junction bases left unmatched: 11. CDR3 length: 18 amino acids. The germline CDR1 and CDR2 sequences are SGHDT and YYEEEE. CDR3 region: CASSLSPTGTRTYNEQFF. CDR3 coding DNA: TGTGCCAGCAGCTTGTCGCCCACCGGGACTAGGACCTACAATGAGCAGTTCTTC.

This clone has a single count. J is TRBJ1-1 and V is TRBV12-3 or TRBV12-4, with D uncertain. This CDR3 spans 13 amino acids. The V end was cut by 3 bases, the J end by 3 bases, with 8 bases between. This CDR3 is CASSFSRDTEAFF. The CDR3 region has the DNA TGTGCCAGCAGTTTTTCTAGGGACACTGAAGCTTTCTTT.

J is TRBJ1-2 and V is TRBV5-1; tentatively, D is TRBD1 (5 bases). The CDR3 contains 16 residues. Germline V gives CDR1 SGHRS, CDR2 YFSETQ. The V and J ends lost 0 bases and 4 bases respectively, with 16 bases between them. DNA of the CDR3: TGCGCCAGCAGCTTGGCCGCCGGGGGAGTAGGCTATGGCTACACCTTC. Encoded protein: CASSLAAGGVGYGYTF.